This TCR beta chain was sequenced in a study of cytomegalovirus exposure and HLA in healthy donors. Findings of the study overall: Investigators reported 150 to 200 TCR beta chains as tied to cytomegalovirus. It was reported that TCR beta sequences correctly inferred the HLA-A and HLA-B alleles for most subjects. HLA alleles showed associations with about 17,000 TCR beta sequences in a later analysis, at a 0.05 false discovery rate. Most TCR sequences proved rare, with some public TCRs found in many donors.

This clone has only one observation. Antigen unknown. Looked up from germline, CDR1 is LNHNV and CDR2 is YYDKDF (reference sequence). V was trimmed by 3 bases and J by 4 bases, leaving 15 bases between them. This CDR3 is 15 amino acids long. The PCR used 60 Vbeta and 13 Jbeta primers. Produced via immunoSEQ multiplex PCR; TCRdb's table is partial and in-frame only. The repertoire holds roughly 180,000 clones, with around 80% as singletons. The sequencing sample was made of PBMCs. The sequence came from a woman in her forties or fifties in good health and CMV-seropositive. The genes are TRBV15 and TRBJ1-2, with D hard to call. CDR3 coding DNA: TGTGCCACCAGCAGGGAACGGGGAGTCGGCTATGGCTACACCTTC. Protein product: CATSRERGVGYGYTF.